This T cell receptor (beta chain) derives from a study of spatial heterogeneity in lung cancer. Specified time point: sample taken at primary tumor resection. Donation came from around 77 patients with untreated early-stage non-small cell lung cancer. The authors sequenced whole RNA from tumor, nontumor lung or frozen PBMC without sorting. The CDR3 is 14 amino acids. The V and J ends lost 2 bases and 3 bases respectively, with 10 bases between them. CDR1 SGHVS and CDR2 FNYEAQ come from the germline V gene. TCRdb reprocessed the 5' RACE reads with MiXCR, giving one entry per CDR3 protein. The table records around 40,000 distinct CDR3 sequences, around 5.2% of them present only once.

The source material was PBMCs, sampled at surgery. The receptor was derived from a female donor with early-stage non-small cell lung cancer. The chain combines TRBV7-6 with TRBJ2-5, with D possibly matching TRBD1 (6 bases). In DNA form, the CDR3 reads TGTGCCAGCAGCTTATCGGCAGGGGAAGAGACCCAGTACTTC. Protein sequence: CASSLSAGEETQYF.